Shown below are 21 T cell receptor beta chains from a single sample sequenced in a study of blood T cell repertoires in COVID-19. The table came from immunoSEQ multiplex PCR; TCRdb's copy has only in-frame clones and leaves some out. The data contain some 250,000 clones, about four fifths of them singletons. The sequenced sample consisted of peripheral blood. The receptors derive from a woman aged 80 or older with COVID-19, enrolled during active disease.

The chain uses TRBV3-1 (or the pseudogene TRBV3-2) and TRBJ1-2; tentative D call: TRBD1 (5 bases). This CDR3 region has 15 residues. In germline, CDR1 is LGHDT, CDR2 YNNKEL (reference sequence). The V gene lost 1 base and the J gene lost 0 bases, with 9 bases spanning the gap. CDR3 protein: CASSQGTLSNYGYTF. Here the CDR3 DNA reads TGTGCCAGCAGCCAAGGGACACTCTCTAACTATGGCTACACCTTC.

With respect to this clone: In the same sample, other DNA sequences code for this CDR3. The chain is built from TRBV11-2 and TRBJ2-5; D not certain. V was clipped by 5 bases and J by 5 bases, with 9 bases between them. CDR3 length equals 12 residues. Germline V CDR1 and CDR2: SGHAT, FQNNGV. The chain's CDR3 is CASSLSRETQYF. The CDR3 nucleotides read TGTGCCAGCAGCCTTTCGAGGGAGACCCAGTACTTC.

J is TRBJ1-1 and V is TRBV5-1; unclear D gene. Germline lookup yields CDR1 SGHRS and CDR2 YFSETQ. The CDR3 is 17 amino acids. Trimming pared 0 bases from V and 0 bases from J, leaving 15 bases between. The DNA for the CDR3 is TGCGCCAGCAGCTTGGGCTCGGGGTCGGGGATGAACACTGAAGCTTTCTTT. Translating gives CASSLGSGSGMNTEAFF. The full variable domain, in which reference TRBV5-1 and TRBJ1-1 provide the parts outside the CDR3, is KAGVTQTPRYLIKTRGQQVTLSCSPISGHRSVSWYQQTPGQGLQFLFEYFSETQRNKGNFPGRFSGRQFSNSRSEMNVSTLELGDSALYLCASSLGSGSGMNTEAFFGQGTRLTVV.

The chain is built from TRBV7-9 and TRBJ2-1; D is ambiguous. The CDR3 has 10 residues. The germline gives CDR1 SEHNR, CDR2 FQNEAQ (reference sequence). Trimming removed 3 bases at V and 10 bases at J, with 4 bases between. The CDR3 DNA reads TGTGCCAGCAGCTTCGGGGAGCAGTTCTTC. Its translation: CASSFGEQFF.

This sequence joins TRBV28 and TRBJ1-2; 8 bases agree with TRBD1. Per germline, CDR1 MDHEN and CDR2 SYDVKM. There are 16 residues in the CDR3. Germline trimming cut 1 base from V and 8 bases from J; bases unmatched to any gene: 12. CDR3 region: CASSLSQGAYHRGYTF. The DNA for the CDR3 is TGTGCCAGCAGTTTATCTCAGGGGGCGTATCATAGGGGCTACACCTTC.

The chain is built from TRBV9 and TRBJ2-2; 8 nucleotides align to TRBD2. V dropped 4 bases and J dropped 2; count of bases not matched to a gene: 4. Germline V gene sequence: CDR1 SGDLS, CDR2 YYNGEE. The CDR3 is 15 amino acids. CDR3 in DNA: TGTGCCAGCAGCAGTAGCGGGGTTAACACCGGGGAGCTGTTTTTT. Translated: CASSSSGVNTGELFF.

This clone was seen a single time. V and J are TRBV3-1 (or the pseudogene TRBV3-2) and TRBJ1-1, with TRBD1 as a possible D gene (5 bases). The CDR3 loop spans 14 amino acids. The V end was cut by 2 bases, the J end by 2 bases, with 9 bases between. Per the germline V gene, CDR1 is LGHDT and CDR2 is YNNKEL (reference sequence). The CDR3 DNA reads TGTGCCAGCAGCCAAATGACAGTTAACACTGAAGCTTTCTTT. Amino acids: CASSQMTVNTEAFF.

This clone was counted between two and nine times. The CDR3: CASKTRRGQGSLGTEAFF. The CDR3 region has the DNA TGTGCCAGCAAAACCCGGCGGGGACAGGGATCCTTGGGCACTGAAGCTTTCTTT. The V call is TRBV7-9, the J call TRBJ1-1, with 9 bases that match TRBD1. After removal of 7 bases from V and 4 bases from J, the junction contained 19 bases not matched to a gene. Germline V gene lookup returns CDR1 SEHNR and CDR2 FQNEAQ (reference sequence). This CDR3 region has 18 residues.

The V gene is TRBV25-1, the J gene TRBJ1-2; TRBD1 is a possible D gene (5 bases). The CDR3 sequence is 15 residues long. The germline V and J ends were trimmed by 3 bases and 4 bases, with 15 bases remaining between them. CDR1 is MGHDK and CDR2 is SYGVNS in the germline V gene. The CDR3 nucleotides are TGTGCCAGCAGTGAGCCTGGGGCGCGAACCTATGGCTACACCTTC. It codes for CASSEPGARTYGYTF.

The chain carries TRBV5-5 and TRBJ1-5, with TRBD1 matching 7 bases. The CDR3 is made up of 17 amino acids. V was clipped by 3 bases and J by 0 bases; unmatched bases: 9. Germline-derived CDR1 and CDR2 are SGHKS and YYEKEE (reference sequence). CDR3 in amino acids: CASSSTFGQDSNQPQHF. The CDR3 region has the DNA TGTGCCAGCAGCTCAACGTTCGGACAGGATAGCAATCAGCCCCAGCATTTT. The full variable domain, with the rest looked up from reference TRBV5-5 and TRBJ1-5, is DAGVTQSPTHLIKTRGQQVTLRCSPISGHKSVSWYQQVLGQGPQFIFQYYEKEERGRGNFPDRFSARQFPNYSSELNVNALLLGDSALYLCASSSTFGQDSNQPQHFGDGTRLSIL.

The CDR3 here is CASSYGTAPYEQYF. The CDR3 DNA follows: TGTGCCAGCAGTTACGGGACAGCCCCCTACGAGCAGTACTTC. The chain links TRBV6-2 or TRBV6-3 to TRBJ2-7; 7 bases are a match to TRBD1. There are 14 residues in the CDR3. In germline, CDR1 is MNHEY, CDR2 SVGEGT. V trimming: 2 bases; J trimming: 2 bases; junction bases outside the gene matches: 3.

The chain joins TRBV7-8 to TRBJ2-1; 8 bases line up with TRBD1. V was pared by 4 bases and J by 0 bases, with 14 bases of the junction left unmatched. Germline-derived CDR1 and CDR2 are SGHVS and FQNEAQ. The length of the CDR3 is 19 residues. CDR3 in DNA: TGTGCCAGCAGCTGGAGGGGGCAGGGGGCGATTAGCTCCTACAATGAGCAGTTCTTC. This translates into CASSWRGQGAISSYNEQFF.

This clone was seen a handful of times. The V and J genes are TRBV24-1 and TRBJ2-1; possibly TRBD2 for D (6 bases). The V gene's germline CDR1 is KGHDR and CDR2 SFDVKD. The length of the CDR3 is 15 residues. V was pared by 4 bases and J by 5 bases, with 14 bases between. CDR3 sequence: CATSERLALNNEQFF. CDR3 bases: TGTGCCACCAGTGAAAGGCTAGCGCTGAACAATGAGCAGTTCTTC.

V and J are TRBV24-1 and TRBJ1-5; 8 bases align to TRBD1. Germline V gives CDR1 KGHDR, CDR2 SFDVKD. The junction had 15 bases not matched to a gene; V was cut back by 3 bases and J by 0 bases. This CDR3 has 20 amino acids. CDR3 residues: CATSDTRDRQNLYSNQPQHF. The CDR3 nucleotides are TGTGCCACCAGTGATACCCGGGACAGGCAAAACCTTTATAGCAATCAGCCCCAGCATTTT.

V gene TRBV5-1 combines with J gene TRBJ2-1, with 7 bases that match TRBD1. After removal of 3 bases from V and 2 bases from J, the junction contained 11 bases not matched to a gene. CDR3 length equals 17 residues. The germline V gene encodes CDR1 SGHRS and CDR2 YFSETQ. CDR3 amino acids: CASSSGTASPPYNEQFF. CDR3 DNA: TGCGCCAGCAGCTCTGGGACAGCCAGCCCCCCCTACAATGAGCAGTTCTTC. Variable domain in full (rest from reference TRBV5-1 and TRBJ2-1): KAGVTQTPRYLIKTRGQQVTLSCSPISGHRSVSWYQQTPGQGLQFLFEYFSETQRNKGNFPGRFSGRQFSNSRSEMNVSTLELGDSALYLCASSSGTASPPYNEQFFGPGTRLTVL.

The CDR3 region is CASSLRRQDFIEQFF. The CDR3, as DNA: TGCGCCAGCAGCCTTAGGAGGCAGGACTTTATAGAGCAGTTCTTC. This chain uses TRBV5-1 with TRBJ2-1; a weak D match, TRBD2 (5 bases). The ends were cut back, 4 bases at V and 10 bases at J, with 21 bases in the middle. Germline V gene lookup returns CDR1 SGHRS and CDR2 YFSETQ. The CDR3 spans 15 residues.

V usage is TRBV6-5 and J usage is TRBJ2-4; D is uncertain. The CDR3 is made up of 15 amino acids. Germline V gene lookup returns CDR1 MNHEY and CDR2 SVGAGI. V lost 6 bases and J lost 0, with 12 bases in between. The CDR3 is CASSGASLAKNIQYF. DNA for the CDR3: TGTGCCAGCAGCGGAGCAAGCTTAGCCAAAAACATTCAGTACTTC.

This chain links TRBV15 with TRBJ1-6; TRBD1 matches at 7 bases. Germline CDR1 is LNHNV and CDR2 is YYDKDF (reference sequence). V gave up 3 bases and J gave up 9 bases; unmatched junction bases: 17. This CDR3 has 18 amino acids. CDR3 residues: CATSRDPLTGTSGSPLHF. The CDR3 bases are TGTGCCACCAGCAGGGATCCATTGACAGGGACGTCGGGTTCACCCCTCCACTTT.

The CDR3: CASRSRQGEETQYF. CDR3 DNA sequence: TGTGCCAGTAGATCTCGCCAGGGGGAAGAGACCCAGTACTTC. The gene calls are TRBV19 and TRBJ2-5; 7 bases fit TRBD1. The V gene end was trimmed by 6 bases and the J gene end by 3 bases; junction bases not matched to a gene: 7. Germline V lookup: CDR1 LNHDA, CDR2 SQIVND (reference sequence). The CDR3 length is 14 residues.

This chain links TRBV6-5 with TRBJ2-7; TRBD1 might be the D (8 bases). The CDR3 extends over 14 amino acids. Trimming removed 8 bases from V and 3 bases from J, with 17 bases in between. Germline CDR1 reads MNHEY; CDR2 reads SVGAGI. The CDR3 here is CASGNRGGGYEQYF. The CDR3 DNA is TGTGCCAGCGGGAACAGGGGGGGAGGCTACGAGCAGTACTTC.

The gene calls are TRBV9 and TRBJ2-3; TRBD2 might be the D (6 bases). Germline assignment: CDR1 SGDLS and CDR2 YYNGEE. The V gene lost 4 bases and the J gene lost 6 bases, with 18 bases spanning the gap. The CDR3 contains 15 residues. The CDR3 reads CASSPSSGLGDTQYF. CDR3 in DNA: TGTGCCAGCAGCCCCTCGAGCGGGTTGGGGGATACGCAGTATTTT.